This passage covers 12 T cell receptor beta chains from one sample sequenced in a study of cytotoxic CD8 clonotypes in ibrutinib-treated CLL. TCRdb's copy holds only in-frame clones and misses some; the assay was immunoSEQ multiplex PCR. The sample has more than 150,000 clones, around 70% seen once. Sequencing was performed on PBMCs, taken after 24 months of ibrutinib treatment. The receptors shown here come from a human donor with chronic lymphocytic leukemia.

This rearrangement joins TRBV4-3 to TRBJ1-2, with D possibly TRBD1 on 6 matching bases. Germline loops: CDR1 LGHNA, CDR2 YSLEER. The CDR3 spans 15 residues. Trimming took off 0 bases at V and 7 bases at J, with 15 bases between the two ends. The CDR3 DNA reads TGCGCCAGCAGCCAAGATATGGGGGGCACTCTTGGCTACACCTTC. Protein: CASSQDMGGTLGYTF.

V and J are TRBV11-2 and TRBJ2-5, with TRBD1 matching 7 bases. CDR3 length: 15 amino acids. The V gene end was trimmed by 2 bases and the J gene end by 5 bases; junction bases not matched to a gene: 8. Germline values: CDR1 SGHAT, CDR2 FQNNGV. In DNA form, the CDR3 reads TGTGCCAGCAGCTTACGACAGGGTTCCTGGGAGACCCAGTACTTC. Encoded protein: CASSLRQGSWETQYF.

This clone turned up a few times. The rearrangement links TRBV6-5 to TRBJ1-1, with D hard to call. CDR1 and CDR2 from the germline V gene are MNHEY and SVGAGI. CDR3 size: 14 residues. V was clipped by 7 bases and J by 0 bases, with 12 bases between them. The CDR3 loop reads CASTPGRMNTEAFF. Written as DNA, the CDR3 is TGTGCCAGCACCCCCGGACGGATGAACACTGAAGCTTTCTTT.

The CDR3 here is CASSLGRGAKNIQYF. The CDR3 coding sequence is TGTGCCAGCAGCTTGGGCAGGGGGGCCAAAAACATTCAGTACTTC. The chain employs TRBV5-8 and TRBJ2-4, with TRBD1 identical over 7 bases. This CDR3 spans 15 amino acids. Unmatched junction bases numbered 1, after V lost 0 bases and J lost 1 base. Per the germline V gene, CDR1 is SGHTS and CDR2 is YDEGEE.

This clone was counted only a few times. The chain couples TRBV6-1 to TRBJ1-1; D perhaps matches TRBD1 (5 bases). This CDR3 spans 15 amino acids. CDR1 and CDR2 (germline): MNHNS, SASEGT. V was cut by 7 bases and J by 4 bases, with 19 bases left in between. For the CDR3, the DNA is TGTGCCAGCACCCTCGGGACCGACGCCAGCACTGAAGCTTTCTTT. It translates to CASTLGTDASTEAFF.

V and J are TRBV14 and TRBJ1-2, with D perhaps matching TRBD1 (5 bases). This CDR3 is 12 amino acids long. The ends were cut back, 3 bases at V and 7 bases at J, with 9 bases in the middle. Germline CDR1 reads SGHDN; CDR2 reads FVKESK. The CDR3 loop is CASSHRASGYTF. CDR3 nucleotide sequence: TGTGCCAGCAGCCACAGGGCAAGTGGCTACACCTTC.

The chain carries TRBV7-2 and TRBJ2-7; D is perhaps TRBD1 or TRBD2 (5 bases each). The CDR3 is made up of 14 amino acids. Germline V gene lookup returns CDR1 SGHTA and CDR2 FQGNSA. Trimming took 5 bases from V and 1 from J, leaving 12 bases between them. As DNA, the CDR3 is TGTGCCAGCAGCCCAGGGACCGGATCCTACGAGCAGTACTTC. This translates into CASSPGTGSYEQYF. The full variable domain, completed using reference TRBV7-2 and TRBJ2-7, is GAGVSQSPSNKVTEKGKDVELRCDPISGHTALYWYRQSLGQGLEFLIYFQGNSAPDKSGLPSDRFSAERTGGSVSTLTIQRTQQEDSAVYLCASSPGTGSYEQYFGPGTRLTVT.

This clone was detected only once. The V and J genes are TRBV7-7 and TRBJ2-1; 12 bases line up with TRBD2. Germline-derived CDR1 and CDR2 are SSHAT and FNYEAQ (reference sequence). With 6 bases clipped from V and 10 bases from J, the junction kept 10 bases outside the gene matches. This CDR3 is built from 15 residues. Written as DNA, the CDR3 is TGTGCCAGCAGTCCTAGCGGGAGGGCCCCGGGAGAGCAGTTCTTC. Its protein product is CASSPSGRAPGEQFF.

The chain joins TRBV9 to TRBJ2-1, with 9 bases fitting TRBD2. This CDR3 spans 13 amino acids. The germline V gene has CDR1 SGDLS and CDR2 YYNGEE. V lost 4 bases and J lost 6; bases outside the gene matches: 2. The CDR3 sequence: CASSKLAGNEQFF. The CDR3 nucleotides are TGTGCCAGCAGCAAACTAGCGGGCAATGAGCAGTTCTTC.

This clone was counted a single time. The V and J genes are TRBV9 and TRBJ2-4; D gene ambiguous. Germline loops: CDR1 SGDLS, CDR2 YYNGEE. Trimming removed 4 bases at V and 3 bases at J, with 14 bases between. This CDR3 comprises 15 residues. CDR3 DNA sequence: TGTGCCAGCAGCAATCCCACTCCCTTCAAAAACATTCAGTACTTC. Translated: CASSNPTPFKNIQYF. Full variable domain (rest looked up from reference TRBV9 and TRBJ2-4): DSGVTQTPKHLITATGQRVTLRCSPRSGDLSVYWYQQSLDQGLQFLIQYYNGEERAKGNILERFSAQQFPDLHSELNLSSLELGDSALYFCASSNPTPFKNIQYFGAGTRLSVL.

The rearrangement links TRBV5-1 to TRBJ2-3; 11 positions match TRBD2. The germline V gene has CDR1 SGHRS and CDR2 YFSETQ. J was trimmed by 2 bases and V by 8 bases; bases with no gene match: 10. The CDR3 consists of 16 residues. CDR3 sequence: CASSLAGGLITDTQYF. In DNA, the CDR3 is TGCGCCAGTTCCTTAGCGGGAGGGCTCATCACAGATACGCAGTATTTT. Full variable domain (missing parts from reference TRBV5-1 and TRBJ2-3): KAGVTQTPRYLIKTRGQQVTLSCSPISGHRSVSWYQQTPGQGLQFLFEYFSETQRNKGNFPGRFSGRQFSNSRSEMNVSTLELGDSALYLCASSLAGGLITDTQYFGPGTRLTVL.

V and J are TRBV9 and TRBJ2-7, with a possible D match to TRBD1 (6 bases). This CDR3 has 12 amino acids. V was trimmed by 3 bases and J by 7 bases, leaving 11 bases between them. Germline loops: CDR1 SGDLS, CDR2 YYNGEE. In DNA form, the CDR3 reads TGTGCCAGCAGCGCCGGACAGTCGGAGCAGTACTTC. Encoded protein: CASSAGQSEQYF.